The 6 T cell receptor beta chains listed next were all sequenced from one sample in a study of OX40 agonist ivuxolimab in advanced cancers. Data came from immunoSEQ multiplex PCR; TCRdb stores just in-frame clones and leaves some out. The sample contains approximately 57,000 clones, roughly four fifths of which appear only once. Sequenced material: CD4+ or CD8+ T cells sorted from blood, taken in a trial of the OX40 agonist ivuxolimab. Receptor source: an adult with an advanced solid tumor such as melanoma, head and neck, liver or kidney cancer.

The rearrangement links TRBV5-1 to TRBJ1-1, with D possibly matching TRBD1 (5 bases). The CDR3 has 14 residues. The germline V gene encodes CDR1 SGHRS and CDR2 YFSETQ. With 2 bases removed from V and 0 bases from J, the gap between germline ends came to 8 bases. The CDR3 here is CASSFDRMNTEAFF. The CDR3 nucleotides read TGCGCCAGCAGCTTTGACAGAATGAACACTGAAGCTTTCTTT.

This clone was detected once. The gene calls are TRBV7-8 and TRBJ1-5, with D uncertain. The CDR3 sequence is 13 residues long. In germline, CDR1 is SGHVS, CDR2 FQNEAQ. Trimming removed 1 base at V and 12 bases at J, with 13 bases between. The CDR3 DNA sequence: TGTGCCAGCAGCTTAGAGGCACGGGCGGTCCAGCATTTT. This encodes CASSLEARAVQHF.

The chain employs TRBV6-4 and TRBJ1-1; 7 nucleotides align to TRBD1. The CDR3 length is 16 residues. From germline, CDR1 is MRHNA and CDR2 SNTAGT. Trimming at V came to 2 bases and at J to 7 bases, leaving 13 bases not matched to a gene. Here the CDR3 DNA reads TGTGCCAGCAGTGACGAGGGGACAGCTGCTGTTGGTGAAGCTTTCTTT. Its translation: CASSDEGTAAVGEAFF.

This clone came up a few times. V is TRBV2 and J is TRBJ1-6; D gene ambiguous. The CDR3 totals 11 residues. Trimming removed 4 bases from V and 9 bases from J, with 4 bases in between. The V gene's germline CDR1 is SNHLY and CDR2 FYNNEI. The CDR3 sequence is CASSGVSPLHF. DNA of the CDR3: TGTGCCAGCAGTGGGGTTTCACCCCTCCACTTT.

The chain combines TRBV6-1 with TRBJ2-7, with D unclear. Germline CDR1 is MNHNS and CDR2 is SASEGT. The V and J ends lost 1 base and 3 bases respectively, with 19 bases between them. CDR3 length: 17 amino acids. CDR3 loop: CASSEEARLPAFYEQYF. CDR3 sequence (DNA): TGTGCCAGCAGTGAAGAAGCGAGACTCCCGGCATTCTACGAGCAGTACTTC.

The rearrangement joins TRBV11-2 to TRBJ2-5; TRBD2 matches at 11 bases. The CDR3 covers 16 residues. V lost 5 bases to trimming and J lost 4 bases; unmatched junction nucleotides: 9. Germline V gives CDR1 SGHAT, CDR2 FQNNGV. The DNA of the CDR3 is TGTGCCAGCAGCACTATAGCGGGGGGGCCTGTAGAGACCCAGTACTTC. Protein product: CASSTIAGGPVETQYF.